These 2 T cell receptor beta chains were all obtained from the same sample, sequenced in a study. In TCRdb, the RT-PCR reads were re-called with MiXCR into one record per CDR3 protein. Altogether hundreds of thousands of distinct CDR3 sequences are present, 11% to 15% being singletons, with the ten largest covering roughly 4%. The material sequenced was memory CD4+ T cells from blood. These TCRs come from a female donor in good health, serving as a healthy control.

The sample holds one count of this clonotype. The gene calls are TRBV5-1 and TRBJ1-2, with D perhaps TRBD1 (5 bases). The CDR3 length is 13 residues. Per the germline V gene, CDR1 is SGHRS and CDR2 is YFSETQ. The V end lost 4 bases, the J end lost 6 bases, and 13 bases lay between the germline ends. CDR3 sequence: CASSGGSGDGYTF. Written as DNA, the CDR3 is TGCGCCAGCAGCGGGGGTTCTGGGGATGGCTACACCTTC.

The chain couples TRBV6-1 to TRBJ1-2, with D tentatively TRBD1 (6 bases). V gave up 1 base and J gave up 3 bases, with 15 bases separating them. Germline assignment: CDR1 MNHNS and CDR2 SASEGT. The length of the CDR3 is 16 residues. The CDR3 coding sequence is TGTGCCAGCAGTGAAGGCTCTGGGGGGGCGTACTATGGCTACACCTTC. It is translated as CASSEGSGGAYYGYTF.